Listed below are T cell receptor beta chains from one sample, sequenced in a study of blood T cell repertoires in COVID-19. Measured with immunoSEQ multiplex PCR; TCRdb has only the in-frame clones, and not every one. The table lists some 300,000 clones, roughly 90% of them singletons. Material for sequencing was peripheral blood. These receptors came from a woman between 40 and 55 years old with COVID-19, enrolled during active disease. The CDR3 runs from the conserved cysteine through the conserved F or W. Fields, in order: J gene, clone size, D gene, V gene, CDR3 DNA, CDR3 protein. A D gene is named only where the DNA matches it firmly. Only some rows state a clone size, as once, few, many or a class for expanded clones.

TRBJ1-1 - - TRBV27 TGTGCCAGCAGTTTCGGTCGGCAGGGGTTCACTGAAGCTTTCTTT CASSFGRQGFTEAFF
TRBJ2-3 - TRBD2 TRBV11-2 TGTGCCAGCAGCCCTTGGACTAGCGGGAGTTCAGATACGCAGTATTTT CASSPWTSGSSDTQYF
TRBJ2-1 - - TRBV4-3 TGCGCCAGCAGCCAAGGGAGGAACGCGGTAGATGAGCAGTTCTTC CASSQGRNAVDEQFF
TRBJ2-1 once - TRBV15 TGTGCCACCAGCTGGTTTAGCGGATCCTACAATGAGCAGTTCTTC CATSWFSGSYNEQFF
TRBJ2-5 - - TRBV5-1 TGCGCCAGCGGCTCGACGGGCCAAGAGACCCAGTACTTC CASGSTGQETQYF
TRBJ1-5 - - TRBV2 TGTGCCAGCAGACGCACGGGGGGGGAGGATCAGCCCCAGCATTTT CASRRTGGEDQPQHF
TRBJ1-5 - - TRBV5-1 TGCGCCAGCAGCTTACAGGGTTCAGGTCAGCCCCAGCATTTT CASSLQGSGQPQHF
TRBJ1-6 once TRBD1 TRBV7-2 TGTGCCAGCAGCTTATATCGGGACAGGGATTTTAATTCACCCCTCCACTTT CASSLYRDRDFNSPLHF
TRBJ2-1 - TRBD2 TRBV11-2 TGTGCCAGCAGCTTAATCAGCGGGAGGGACAATGAGCAGTTCTTC CASSLISGRDNEQFF
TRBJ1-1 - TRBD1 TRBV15 TGTGCCACCAGCATCCGGACAGGGGGCTTCACTGAAGCTTTCTTT CATSIRTGGFTEAFF
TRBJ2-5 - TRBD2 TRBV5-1 TGCGCCAGCGGGACTAGCGGGGAAGAGACCCAGTACTTC CASGTSGEETQYF
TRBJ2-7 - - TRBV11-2 TGTGCCAGCAGCTTAGGGGGGGACAGCCGCTCGGGGCAGTACTTC CASSLGGDSRSGQYF
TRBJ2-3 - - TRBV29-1 TGCAGCGTTAGCTTGGGGGCTAGCGGATCAGGTCTAGATACGCAGTATTTT CSVSLGASGSGLDTQYF
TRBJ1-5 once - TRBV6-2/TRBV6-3 TGTGCCAGCAGCAGAACAGGGACCTCGTGGAGCAATCAGCCCCAGCATTTT CASSRTGTSWSNQPQHF
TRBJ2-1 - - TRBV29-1 TGCAGCGTTGAAGGCCGGAGGGGTCACCATGAGCAGTTCTTC CSVEGRRGHHEQFF
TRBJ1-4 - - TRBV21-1 TGTGCCAGCAGCACCGGGGGGGGGACAGACAATGAAAAACTGTTTTTT CASSTGGGTDNEKLFF
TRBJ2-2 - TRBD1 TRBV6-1 TGTGCCAGCAGTGAAGGGACAGGGGGCGTTAGCGGGGAGCTGTTTTTT CASSEGTGGVSGELFF
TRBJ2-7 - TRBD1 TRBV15 TGTGCCACCAGCCCCCGACAGGGTGGGTACGAGCAGTACTTC CATSPRQGGYEQYF
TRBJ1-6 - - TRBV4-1 TGCGCCAGCAGCCACAGACAGGTTCAGAGCTCCTATAATTCACCCCTCCACTTT CASSHRQVQSSYNSPLHF
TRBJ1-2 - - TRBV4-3 TGCGCCAGCAGCCAAGTAGAGTGGTCCCTCTATGGCTACACCTTC CASSQVEWSLYGYTF
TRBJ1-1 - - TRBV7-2 TGTGCCAGCAGCTTAGAACGTTGGGGACTCAGCACTGAAGCTTTCTTT CASSLERWGLSTEAFF
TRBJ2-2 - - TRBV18 TGTGCCAGCTCACCGCAGGGGTGGGCCGGGGAGCTGTTTTTT CASSPQGWAGELFF
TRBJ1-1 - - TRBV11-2 TGTGCCAGCAGATCGGGGAAGAACACTGAAGCTTTCTTT CASRSGKNTEAFF
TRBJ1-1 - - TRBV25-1 TGTGCCAGCAGCCAACCTGACGGGAGGAGGGACACTGAAGCTTTCTTT CASSQPDGRRDTEAFF
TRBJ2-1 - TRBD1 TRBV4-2 TGTGCCAGCAGCCAAGAAGGGGACAGGTTTTACAATGAGCAGTTCTTC CASSQEGDRFYNEQFF
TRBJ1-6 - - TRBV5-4 TGTGCCAGCAGCTCAGAGACTACTCCCTTTAATTCACCCCTCCACTTT CASSSETTPFNSPLHF
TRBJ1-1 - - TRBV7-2 TGTGCCAGCAGCTTATCAGGGGCCACTGAAGCTTTCTTT CASSLSGATEAFF
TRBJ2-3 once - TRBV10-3 TGTGCCATCAGTGATCCGTTGGGGACTAGCACAGATACGCAGTATTTT CAISDPLGTSTDTQYF
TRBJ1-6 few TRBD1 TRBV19 TGTGCCAGTAGTTGGGACAGTCAGAATTCACCCCTCCACTTT CASSWDSQNSPLHF
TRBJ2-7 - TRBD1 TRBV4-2 TGTGCCAGCAGCCAAAGGACAGGGGGTTCCTACGAGCAGTACTTC CASSQRTGGSYEQYF
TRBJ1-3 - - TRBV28 TGTGCCAGCAGTCGACAGATCTCTGGAAACACCATATATTTT CASSRQISGNTIYF
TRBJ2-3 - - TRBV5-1 TGCGCCAGCAGCTTGGGAGTAGCCGAAGTCACAGATACGCAGTATTTT CASSLGVAEVTDTQYF
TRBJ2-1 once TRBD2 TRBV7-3 TGTGCCAGCAGCCTAACGGGCGGGAGGCCCCGCGGTGAGCAGTTCTTC CASSLTGGRPRGEQFF
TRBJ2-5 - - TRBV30 TGTGCCTGGAGTGTACTCGCCGGGGGAGAGACCCAGTACTTC CAWSVLAGGETQYF
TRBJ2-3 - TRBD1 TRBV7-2 TGTGCCAGCAGCTTAACGGGGACAGGGGGAGGCACAGATACGCAGTATTTT CASSLTGTGGGTDTQYF
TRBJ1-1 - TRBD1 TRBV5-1 TGCGCCAGCCGACGGACAGGGGGAAGGGACACTGAAGCTTTCTTT CASRRTGGRDTEAFF
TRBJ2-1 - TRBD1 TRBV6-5 TGTGCCAGCAGTCGGACAGGGCCCTACAATGAGCAGTTCTTC CASSRTGPYNEQFF
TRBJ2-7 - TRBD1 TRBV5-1 TGCGCCAGCAGCTTGAATAGACAGGGCTACGAGCAGTACTTC CASSLNRQGYEQYF
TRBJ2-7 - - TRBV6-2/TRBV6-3 TGTGCCAGCAGTTACATCCCTCTGCATACTGGAGTTGCCCCCTACGAGCAGTACTTC CASSYIPLHTGVAPYEQYF
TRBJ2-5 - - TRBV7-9 TGTGCCAGCAGCTTAGCGCGTTGGAAATGGGGGCGAGAGACCCAGTACTTC CASSLARWKWGRETQYF
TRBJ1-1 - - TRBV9 TGTGCCAGCAGTGGTGGAGGGGCACCCACTGAAGCTTTCTTT CASSGGGAPTEAFF
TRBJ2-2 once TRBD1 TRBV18 TGTGCCAGCTCCTTGACAGGGGACATCAACACCGGGGAGCTGTTTTTT CASSLTGDINTGELFF
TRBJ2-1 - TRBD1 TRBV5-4 TGTGCCAGCAGCTCCGAGGGACAGGGCGGGAATGAGCAGTTCTTC CASSSEGQGGNEQFF
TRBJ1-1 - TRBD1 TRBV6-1 TGTGCCAGCAGTGATAGGGCAGGGGGAACTGAAGCTTTCTTT CASSDRAGGTEAFF
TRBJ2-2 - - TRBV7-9 TGTGCCAGCAGTTCAGAAAGGAACACCGGGGAGCTGTTTTTT CASSSERNTGELFF
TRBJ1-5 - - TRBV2 TGTGCCAGCACGGACCCCTGGGAGAGCAATCAGCCCCAGCATTTT CASTDPWESNQPQHF
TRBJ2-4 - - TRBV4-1 TGCGCCAGCAGCCTTTCCTTAGCCAAAAACATTCAGTACTTC CASSLSLAKNIQYF
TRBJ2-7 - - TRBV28 TGTGCCAGCAGCCGGGGCTACGAGCAGTACTTC CASSRGYEQYF
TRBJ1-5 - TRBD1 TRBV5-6 TGTGCCAGCCAGGGGGGTAATCAGCCCCAGCATTTT CASQGGNQPQHF